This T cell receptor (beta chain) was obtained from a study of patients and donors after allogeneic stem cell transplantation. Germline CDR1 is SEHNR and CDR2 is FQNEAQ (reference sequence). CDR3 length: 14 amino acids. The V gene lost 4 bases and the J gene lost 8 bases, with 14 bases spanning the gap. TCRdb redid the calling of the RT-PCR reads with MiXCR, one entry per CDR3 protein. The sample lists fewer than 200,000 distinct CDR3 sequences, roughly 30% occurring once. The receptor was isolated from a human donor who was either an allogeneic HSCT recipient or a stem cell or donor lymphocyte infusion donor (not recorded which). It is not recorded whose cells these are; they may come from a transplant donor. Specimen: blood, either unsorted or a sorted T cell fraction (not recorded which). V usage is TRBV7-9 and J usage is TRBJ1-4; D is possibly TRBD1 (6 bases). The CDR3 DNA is TGTGCCAGCAGCTCGGGACTTCAGGGGGAAAAACTGTTTTTT. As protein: CASSSGLQGEKLFF.